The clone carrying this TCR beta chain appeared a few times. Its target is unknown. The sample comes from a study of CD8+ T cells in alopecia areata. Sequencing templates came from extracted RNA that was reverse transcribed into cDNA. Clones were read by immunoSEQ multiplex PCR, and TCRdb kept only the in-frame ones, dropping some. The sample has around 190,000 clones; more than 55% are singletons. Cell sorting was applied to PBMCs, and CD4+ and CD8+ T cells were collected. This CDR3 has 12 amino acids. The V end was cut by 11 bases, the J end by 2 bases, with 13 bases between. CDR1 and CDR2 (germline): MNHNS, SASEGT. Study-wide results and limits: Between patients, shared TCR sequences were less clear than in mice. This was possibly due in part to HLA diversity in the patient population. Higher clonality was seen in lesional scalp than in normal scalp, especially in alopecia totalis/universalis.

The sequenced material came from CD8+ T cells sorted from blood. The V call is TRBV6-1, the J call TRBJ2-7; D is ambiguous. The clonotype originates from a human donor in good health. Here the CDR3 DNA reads TGTGCCGGTCGAGGCGTAGCCTACGAGCAGTACTTC. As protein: CAGRGVAYEQYF.